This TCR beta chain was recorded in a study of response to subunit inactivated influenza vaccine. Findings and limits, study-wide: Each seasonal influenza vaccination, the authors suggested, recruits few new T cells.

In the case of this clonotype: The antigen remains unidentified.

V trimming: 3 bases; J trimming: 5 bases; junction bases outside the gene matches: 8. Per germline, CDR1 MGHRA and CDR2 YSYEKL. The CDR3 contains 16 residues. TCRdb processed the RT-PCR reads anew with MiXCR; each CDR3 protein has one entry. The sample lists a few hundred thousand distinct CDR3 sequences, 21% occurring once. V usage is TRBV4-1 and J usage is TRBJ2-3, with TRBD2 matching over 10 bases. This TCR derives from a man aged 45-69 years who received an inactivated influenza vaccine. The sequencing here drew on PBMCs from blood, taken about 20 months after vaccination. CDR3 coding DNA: TGCGCCAGCAGCCACCGGACGGGACTAGCGTTAGATACGCAGTATTTT. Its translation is CASSHRTGLALDTQYF.